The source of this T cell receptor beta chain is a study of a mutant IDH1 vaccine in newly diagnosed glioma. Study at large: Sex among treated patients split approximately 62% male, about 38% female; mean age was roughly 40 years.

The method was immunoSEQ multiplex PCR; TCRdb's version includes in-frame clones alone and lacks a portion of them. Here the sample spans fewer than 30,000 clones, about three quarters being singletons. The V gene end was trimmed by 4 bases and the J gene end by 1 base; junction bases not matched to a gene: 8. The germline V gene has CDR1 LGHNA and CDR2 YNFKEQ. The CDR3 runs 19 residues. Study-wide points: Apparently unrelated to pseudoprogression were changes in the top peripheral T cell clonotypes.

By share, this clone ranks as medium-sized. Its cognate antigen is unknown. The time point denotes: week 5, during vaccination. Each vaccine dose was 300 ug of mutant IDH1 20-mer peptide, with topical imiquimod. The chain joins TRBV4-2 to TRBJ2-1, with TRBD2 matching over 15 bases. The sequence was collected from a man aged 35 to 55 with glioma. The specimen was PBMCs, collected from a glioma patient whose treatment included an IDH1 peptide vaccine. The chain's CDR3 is CASSLGLAGGVLSYNEQFF. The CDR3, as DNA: TGTGCCAGCAGCCTTGGACTAGCGGGAGGGGTACTGTCCTACAATGAGCAGTTCTTC.